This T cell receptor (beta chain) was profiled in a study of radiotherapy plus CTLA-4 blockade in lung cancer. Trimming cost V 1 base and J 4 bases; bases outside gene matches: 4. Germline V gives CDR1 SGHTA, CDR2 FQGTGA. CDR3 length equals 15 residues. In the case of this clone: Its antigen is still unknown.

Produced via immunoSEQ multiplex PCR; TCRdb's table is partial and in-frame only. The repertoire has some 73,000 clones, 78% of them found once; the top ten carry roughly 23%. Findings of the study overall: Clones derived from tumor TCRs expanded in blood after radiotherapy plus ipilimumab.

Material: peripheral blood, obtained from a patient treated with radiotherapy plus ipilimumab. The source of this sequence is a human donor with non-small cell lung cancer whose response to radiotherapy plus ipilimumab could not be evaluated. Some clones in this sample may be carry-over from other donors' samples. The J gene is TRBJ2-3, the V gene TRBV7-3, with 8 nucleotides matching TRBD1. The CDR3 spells CASSLSLTGADTQYF. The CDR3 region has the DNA TGTGCCAGCAGCTTAAGCCTGACAGGGGCAGATACGCAGTATTTT. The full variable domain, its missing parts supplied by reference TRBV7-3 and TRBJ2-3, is GAGVSQTPSNKVTEKGKYVELRCDPISGHTALYWYRQSLGQGPEFLIYFQGTGAADDSGLPNDRFFAVRPEGSVSTLKIQRTERGDSAVYLCASSLSLTGADTQYFGPGTRLTVL.